This T cell receptor beta chain was recovered during a study of shared clonotypes between healthy human individuals. Measured with immunoSEQ multiplex PCR; TCRdb has only the in-frame clones, and not every one. This sample carries more than 1,200,000 clones, 98% to 99% of them seen once, and the ten largest clones take under 0.45%. Turning to this clone: This sample also contains other DNA sequences that code for the same CDR3.

CDR3 length equals 14 residues. V trimming: 4 bases; J trimming: 5 bases; junction bases outside the gene matches: 0. Germline V CDR1 and CDR2: LNHDA, SQIVND (reference sequence). The sample was naive CD4+ T cells sorted from blood. Sample subset: CD45RA+ positively selected. The rearrangement joins TRBV19 to TRBJ2-2; TRBD1 aligns across 11 bases. The source is a man aged 25 to 40 in good health. The CDR3 loop is CASSRDRGTGELFF. CDR3 in DNA: TGTGCCAGTAGTAGGGACAGGGGGACCGGGGAGCTGTTTTTT.